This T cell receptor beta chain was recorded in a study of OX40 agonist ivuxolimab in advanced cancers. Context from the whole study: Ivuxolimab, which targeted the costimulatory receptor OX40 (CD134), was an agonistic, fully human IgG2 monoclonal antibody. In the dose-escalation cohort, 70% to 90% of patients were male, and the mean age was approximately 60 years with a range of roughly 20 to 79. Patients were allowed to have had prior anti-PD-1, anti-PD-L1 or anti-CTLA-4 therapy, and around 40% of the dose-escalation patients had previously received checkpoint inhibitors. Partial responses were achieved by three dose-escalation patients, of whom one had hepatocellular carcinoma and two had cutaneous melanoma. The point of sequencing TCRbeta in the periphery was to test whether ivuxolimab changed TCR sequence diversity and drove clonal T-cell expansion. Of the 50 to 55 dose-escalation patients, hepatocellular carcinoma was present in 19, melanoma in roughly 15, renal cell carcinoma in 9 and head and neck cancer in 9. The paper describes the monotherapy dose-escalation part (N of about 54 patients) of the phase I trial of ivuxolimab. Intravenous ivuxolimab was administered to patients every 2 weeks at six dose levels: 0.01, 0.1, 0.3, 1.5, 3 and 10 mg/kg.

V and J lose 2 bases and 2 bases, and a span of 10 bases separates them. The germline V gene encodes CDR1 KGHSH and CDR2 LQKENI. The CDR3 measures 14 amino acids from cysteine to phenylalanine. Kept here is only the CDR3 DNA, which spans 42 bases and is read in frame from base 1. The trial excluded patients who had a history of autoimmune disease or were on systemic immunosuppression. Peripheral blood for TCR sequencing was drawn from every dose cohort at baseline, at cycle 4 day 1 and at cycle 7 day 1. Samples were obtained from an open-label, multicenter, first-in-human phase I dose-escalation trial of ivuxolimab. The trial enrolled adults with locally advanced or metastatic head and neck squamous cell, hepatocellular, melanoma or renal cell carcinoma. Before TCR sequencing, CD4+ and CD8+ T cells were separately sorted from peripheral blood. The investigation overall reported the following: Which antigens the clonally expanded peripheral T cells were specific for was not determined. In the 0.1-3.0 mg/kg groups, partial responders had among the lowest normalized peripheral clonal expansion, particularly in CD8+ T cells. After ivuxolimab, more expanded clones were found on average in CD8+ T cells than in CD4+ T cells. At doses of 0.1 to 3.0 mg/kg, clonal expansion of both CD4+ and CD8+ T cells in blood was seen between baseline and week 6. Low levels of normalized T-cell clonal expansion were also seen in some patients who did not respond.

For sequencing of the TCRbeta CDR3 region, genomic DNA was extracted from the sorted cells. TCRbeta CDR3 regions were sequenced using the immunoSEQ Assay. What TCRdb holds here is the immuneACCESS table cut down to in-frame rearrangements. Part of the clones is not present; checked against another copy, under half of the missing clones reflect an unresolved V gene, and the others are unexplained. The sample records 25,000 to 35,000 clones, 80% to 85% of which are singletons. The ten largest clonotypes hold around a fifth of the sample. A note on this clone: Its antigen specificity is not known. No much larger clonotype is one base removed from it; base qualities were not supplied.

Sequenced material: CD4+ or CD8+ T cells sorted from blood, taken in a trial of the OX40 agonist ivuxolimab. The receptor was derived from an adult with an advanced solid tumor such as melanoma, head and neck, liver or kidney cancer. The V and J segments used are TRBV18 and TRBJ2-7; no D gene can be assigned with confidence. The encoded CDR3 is CASSPENRAYEQYF. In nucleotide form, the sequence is TGTGCCAGCTCACCAGAAAACCGAGCCTACGAGCAGTACTTC.